This record covers a single T cell receptor (beta chain). These data belong to a study of blood T cell repertoires in COVID-19. On the study more broadly: Nucleic acid was either cDNA or gDNA, and it came from T cells, B-cell-depleted T cells, or PBMCs.

Per germline, CDR1 KGHDR and CDR2 SFDVKD. CDR3 length: 13 residues. Deletions cut 7 bases from V and 4 bases from J, with 9 bases between. Some clones are missing from TCRdb's copy, which holds only in-frame ones; the method was immunoSEQ multiplex PCR. In the table there are roughly 140,000 clones, over 70% of which are singletons. The origin of this receptor is a woman aged 55 to 70 with acute or convalescent COVID-19. This chain joins TRBV24-1 and TRBJ1-4; D gene ambiguous. Source material: peripheral blood. CDR3 loop: CATSSSLNEKLFF. DNA of the CDR3: TGTGCCACCAGCTCGTCCCTTAATGAAAAACTGTTTTTT.